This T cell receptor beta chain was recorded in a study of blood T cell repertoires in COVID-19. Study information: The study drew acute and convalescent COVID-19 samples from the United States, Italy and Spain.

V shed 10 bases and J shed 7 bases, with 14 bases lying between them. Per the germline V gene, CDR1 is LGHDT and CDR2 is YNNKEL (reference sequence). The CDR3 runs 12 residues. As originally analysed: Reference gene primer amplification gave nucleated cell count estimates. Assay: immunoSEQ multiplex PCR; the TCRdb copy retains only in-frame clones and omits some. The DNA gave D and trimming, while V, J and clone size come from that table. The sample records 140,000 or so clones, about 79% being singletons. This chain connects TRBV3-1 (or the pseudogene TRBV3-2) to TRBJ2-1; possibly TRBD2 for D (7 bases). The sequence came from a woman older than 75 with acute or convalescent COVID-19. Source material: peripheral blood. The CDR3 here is CAIGGPRNEQFF. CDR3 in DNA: TGTGCCATCGGGGGGCCCAGAAATGAGCAGTTCTTC.